This T cell receptor (beta chain) was retrieved from a study of cytomegalovirus exposure and HLA in healthy donors. Study summary: Genotyping of 430 or so donors showed that 80% to 90% belonged to the Caucasian-associated ancestry cluster.

Concerning this clone: The antigen is not known.

General study points: After further analysis at a later stage, some 15,000 TCR beta sequences were associated with HLA alleles at 0.05 false discovery rate. According to an earlier analysis, most TCR beta V segments yielded productive rearrangements about 90% or about 30% of the time. It emerged from a later analysis that several of the most significant clusters appeared to be linked to common viral pathogens.

PCR employed 60 Vbeta and 13 Jbeta primers. The assay was immunoSEQ multiplex PCR, and TCRdb's table has in-frame clones only and misses some. Here the sample spans about 130,000 clones, over 60% being singletons. Germline trimming cut 6 bases from V and 7 bases from J; bases unmatched to any gene: 6. Germline-derived CDR1 and CDR2 are SNHLY and FYNNEI. This CDR3 has 15 residues. The sample consisted of PBMCs. The sequence was collected from a man aged 30 to 39 in good health and CMV-seronegative. J is TRBJ2-2 and V is TRBV2; 12 bases map to TRBD2. The CDR3 nucleotides are TGTGCCAGCAGCCTCCTAGCGGGAGGGATCGGGGAGCTGTTTTTT. Protein: CASSLLAGGIGELFF.